The source of this TCR beta chain is a study of shared clonotypes between healthy human individuals. CDR1 SEHNR and CDR2 FQNEAQ come from the germline V gene (reference sequence). V lost 5 bases, J lost 0 bases, and 7 bases stayed unmatched. The CDR3 length is 16 residues. Notes on this clone: Its antigen is undetermined.

CD4+ cells yielded CD45RA+ naive and CD45RA-negative memory subsets. Across several immunoSEQ plates, the genomic DNA of each subset was split evenly. The protocol was immunoSEQ multiplex PCR, while the TCRdb copy is restricted to in-frame clones and leaves out a portion. Here the sample spans about 1.4 million clones, roughly 96% being singletons. General observations from the study: Only blood was sampled, and tissue TCR repertoires likely differ from blood ones. Naive subsets tended to show greater estimated richness than memory subsets.

The V call is TRBV7-9, the J call TRBJ2-3; 8 positions match TRBD2. The clonotype originates from a man younger than 40 in good health. The material sequenced was naive CD4+ T cells sorted from blood. The subset denotes: CD45RA+ positively selected. Here the CDR3 DNA reads TGTGCCAGCAGCGATCTAAGCGGGGGAAGCACAGATACGCAGTATTTT. Protein sequence: CASSDLSGGSTDTQYF.